This TCR beta chain was sequenced for a study of CD8+ T cells in alopecia areata. A few counts support this clone. Its antigen remains unidentified. Overall study findings and caveats: Scalp clonality decreased significantly with tofacitinib, and so did expanded CD8+ clones among the top 100. Links between baseline CD8+ expansion and response need larger treated cohorts.

Treatment denoted: oral pan-JAK inhibitor, 5-10 mg twice daily. Isolation of CD4+ and CD8+ T cells from PBMCs was achieved by sorting. Extraction and reverse transcription of RNA yielded cDNA as the sequencing template. Assay used: immunoSEQ multiplex PCR; TCRdb lists only in-frame clones, some missing. Seen here are around 290,000 clones, roughly 50% observed once, and the top ten hold around 1.8%. The sequence derives from a human donor with alopecia areata. Sequences were derived from CD4+ T cells sorted from blood, sampled at week 24, from a patient treated with tofacitinib.

The CDR3 here is CASTGDYYGYTF. CDR3 in DNA: TGTGCCAGCACGGGAGACTACTATGGCTACACCTTC. This chain uses TRBV7-2 with TRBJ1-2; no definite D call. The CDR3 is 12 amino acids. Looked up from germline, CDR1 is SGHTA and CDR2 is FQGNSA. V was pared by 7 bases and J by 3 bases, with 9 bases between.